This paragraph covers one TCR beta chain sequence. Study processing details: Reference gene primer amplification gave nucleated cell count estimates. Assay: immunoSEQ multiplex PCR; the TCRdb copy retains only in-frame clones and omits some. From that table come the V and J calls and clone size; the DNA was used to work out D and trimming. Counted here are around 30,000 clones, roughly 80% occurring once; the ten biggest clones make up under 15%. The data were taken from a study of blood T cell repertoires in COVID-19. Turning to the study itself: Both acute and convalescent COVID-19 samples were obtained from the United States, Italy and Spain. T cells, B-cell-depleted T cells, or PBMCs provided the cDNA or gDNA that served as material.

The V end was cut by 0 bases, the J end by 2 bases, with 10 bases between. This CDR3 region has 14 residues. Germline loops: CDR1 GTSNPN, CDR2 SVGIG (reference sequence). Source material: peripheral blood. J is TRBJ1-1 and V is TRBV30, with D perhaps matching TRBD1 (5 bases). The sequence derives from a man older than 75 with active or convalescent COVID-19. The CDR3 DNA reads as TGTGCCTGGAGTGTGGTAGGGGTTAACACTGAAGCTTTCTTT. Its translation: CAWSVVGVNTEAFF.